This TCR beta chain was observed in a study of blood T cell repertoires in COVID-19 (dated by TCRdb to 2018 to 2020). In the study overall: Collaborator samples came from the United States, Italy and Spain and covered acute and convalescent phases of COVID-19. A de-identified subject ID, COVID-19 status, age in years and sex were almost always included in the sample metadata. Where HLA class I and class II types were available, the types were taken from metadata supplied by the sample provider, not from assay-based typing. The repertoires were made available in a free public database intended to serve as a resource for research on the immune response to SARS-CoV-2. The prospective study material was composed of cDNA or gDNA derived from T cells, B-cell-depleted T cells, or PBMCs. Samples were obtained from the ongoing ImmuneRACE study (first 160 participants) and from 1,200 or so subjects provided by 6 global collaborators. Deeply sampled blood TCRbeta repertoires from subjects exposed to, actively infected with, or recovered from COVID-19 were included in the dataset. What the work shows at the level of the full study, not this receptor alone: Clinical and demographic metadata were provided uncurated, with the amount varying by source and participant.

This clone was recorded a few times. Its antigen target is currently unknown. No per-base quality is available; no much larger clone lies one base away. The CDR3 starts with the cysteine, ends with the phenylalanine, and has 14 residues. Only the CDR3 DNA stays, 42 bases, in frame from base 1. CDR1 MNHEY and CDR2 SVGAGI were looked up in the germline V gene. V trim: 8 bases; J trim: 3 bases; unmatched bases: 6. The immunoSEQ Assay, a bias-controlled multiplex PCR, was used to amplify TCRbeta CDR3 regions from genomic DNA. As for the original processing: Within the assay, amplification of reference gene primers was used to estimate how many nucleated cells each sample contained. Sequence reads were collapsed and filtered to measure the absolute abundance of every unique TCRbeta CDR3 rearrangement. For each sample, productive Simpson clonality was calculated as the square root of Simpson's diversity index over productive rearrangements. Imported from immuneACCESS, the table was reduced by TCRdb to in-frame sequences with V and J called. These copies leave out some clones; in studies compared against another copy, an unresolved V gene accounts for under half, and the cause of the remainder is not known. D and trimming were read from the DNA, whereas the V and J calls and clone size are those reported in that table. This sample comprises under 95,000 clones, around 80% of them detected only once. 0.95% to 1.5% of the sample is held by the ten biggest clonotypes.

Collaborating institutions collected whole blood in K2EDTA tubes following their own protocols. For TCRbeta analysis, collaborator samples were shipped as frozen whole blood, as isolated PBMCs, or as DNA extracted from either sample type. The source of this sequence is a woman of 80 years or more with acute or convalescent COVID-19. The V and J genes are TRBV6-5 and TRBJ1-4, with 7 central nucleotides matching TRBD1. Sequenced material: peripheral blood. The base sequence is TGTGCCAGCCTTTCGGACAGGCCTAATGAAAAACTGTTTTTT. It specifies CASLSDRPNEKLFF.